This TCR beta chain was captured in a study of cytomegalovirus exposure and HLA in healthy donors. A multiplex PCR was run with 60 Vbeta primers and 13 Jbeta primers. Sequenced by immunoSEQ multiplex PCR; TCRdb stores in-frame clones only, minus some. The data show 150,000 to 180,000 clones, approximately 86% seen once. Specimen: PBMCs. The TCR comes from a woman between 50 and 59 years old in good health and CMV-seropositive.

CDR3 protein: CASRNHRGPGNSPLHF. In DNA form, the CDR3 reads TGTGCCAGCAGGAACCACAGGGGGCCGGGAAATTCACCCCTCCACTTT. The rearrangement uses TRBV5-8 and TRBJ1-6, with TRBD1 identical over 9 bases. The germline CDR1 and CDR2 sequences are SGHTS and YDEGEE. CDR3 length: 16 residues. V lost 5 bases, J lost 7 bases, and 10 bases stayed unmatched.